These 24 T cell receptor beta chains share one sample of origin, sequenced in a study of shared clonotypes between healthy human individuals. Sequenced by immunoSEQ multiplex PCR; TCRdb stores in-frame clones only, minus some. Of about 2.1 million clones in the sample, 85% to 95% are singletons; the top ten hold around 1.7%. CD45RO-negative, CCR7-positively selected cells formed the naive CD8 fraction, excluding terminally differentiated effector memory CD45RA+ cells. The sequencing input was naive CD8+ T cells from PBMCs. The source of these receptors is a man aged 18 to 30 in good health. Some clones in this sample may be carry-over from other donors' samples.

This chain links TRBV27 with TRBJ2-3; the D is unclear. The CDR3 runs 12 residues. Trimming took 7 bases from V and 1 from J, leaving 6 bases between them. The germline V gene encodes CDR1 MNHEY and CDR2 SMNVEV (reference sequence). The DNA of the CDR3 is TGTGCCAGCAAGGACCGCACAGATACGCAGTATTTT. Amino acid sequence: CASKDRTDTQYF.

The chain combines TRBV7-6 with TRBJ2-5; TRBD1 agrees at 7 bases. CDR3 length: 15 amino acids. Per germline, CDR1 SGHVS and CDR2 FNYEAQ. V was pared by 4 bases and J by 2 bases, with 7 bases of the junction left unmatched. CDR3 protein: CASSWGTAPQETQYF. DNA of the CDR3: TGTGCCAGCAGCTGGGGGACAGCCCCTCAAGAGACCCAGTACTTC.

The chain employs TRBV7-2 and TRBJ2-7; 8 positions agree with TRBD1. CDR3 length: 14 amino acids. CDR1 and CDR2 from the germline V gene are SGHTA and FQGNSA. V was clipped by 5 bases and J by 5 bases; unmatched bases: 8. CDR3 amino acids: CASSTRQGTHEQYF. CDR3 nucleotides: TGTGCCAGCAGCACAAGACAGGGGACGCACGAGCAGTACTTC.

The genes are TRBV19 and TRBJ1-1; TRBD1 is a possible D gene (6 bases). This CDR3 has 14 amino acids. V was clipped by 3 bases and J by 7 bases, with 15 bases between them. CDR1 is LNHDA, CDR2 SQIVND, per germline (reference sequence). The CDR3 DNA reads TGTGCCAGTAGTATCGGGGGCCCTCACTTTGAAGCTTTCTTT. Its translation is CASSIGGPHFEAFF.

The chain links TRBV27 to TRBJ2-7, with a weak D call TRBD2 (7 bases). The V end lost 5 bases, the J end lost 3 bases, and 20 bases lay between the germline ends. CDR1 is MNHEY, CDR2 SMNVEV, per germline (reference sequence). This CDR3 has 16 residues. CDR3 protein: CASSLLGGGPIYEQYF. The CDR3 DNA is TGTGCCAGCAGTCTCCTAGGGGGAGGGCCGATCTACGAGCAGTACTTC.

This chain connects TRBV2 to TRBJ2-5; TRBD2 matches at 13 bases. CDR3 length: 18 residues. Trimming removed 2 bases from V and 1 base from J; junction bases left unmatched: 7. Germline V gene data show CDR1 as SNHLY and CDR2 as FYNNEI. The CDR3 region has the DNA TGTGCCAGCAGTGAATCAATTCGGACTAGCGGGAGCCAAGAGACCCAGTACTTC. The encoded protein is CASSESIRTSGSQETQYF. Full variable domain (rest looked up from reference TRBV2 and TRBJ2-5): EPEVTQTPSHQVTQMGQEVILRCVPISNHLYFYWYRQILGQKVEFLVSFYNNEISEKSEIFDDQFSVERPDGSNFTLKIRSTKLEDSAMYFCASSESIRTSGSQETQYFGPGTRLLVL.

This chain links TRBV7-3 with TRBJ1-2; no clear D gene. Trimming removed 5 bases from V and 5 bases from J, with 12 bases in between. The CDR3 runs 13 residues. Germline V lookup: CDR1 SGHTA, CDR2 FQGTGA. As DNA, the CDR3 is TGTGCCAGCAGCCCCGGACGGATTTATGGCTACACCTTC. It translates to CASSPGRIYGYTF.

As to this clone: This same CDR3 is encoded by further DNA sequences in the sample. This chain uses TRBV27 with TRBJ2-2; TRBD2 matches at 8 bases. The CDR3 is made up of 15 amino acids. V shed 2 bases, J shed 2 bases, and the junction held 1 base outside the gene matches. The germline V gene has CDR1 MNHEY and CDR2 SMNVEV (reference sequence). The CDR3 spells CASSLAGGNTGELFF. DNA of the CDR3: TGTGCCAGCAGTTTAGCGGGAGGCAACACCGGGGAGCTGTTTTTT.

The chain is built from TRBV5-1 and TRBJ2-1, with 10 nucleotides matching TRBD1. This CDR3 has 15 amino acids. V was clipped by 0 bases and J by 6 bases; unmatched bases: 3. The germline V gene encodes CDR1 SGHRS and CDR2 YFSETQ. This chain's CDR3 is CASSLGDRGVNEQFF. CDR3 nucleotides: TGCGCCAGCAGCTTGGGGGACAGGGGTGTCAATGAGCAGTTCTTC. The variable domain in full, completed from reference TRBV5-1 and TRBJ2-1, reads KAGVTQTPRYLIKTRGQQVTLSCSPISGHRSVSWYQQTPGQGLQFLFEYFSETQRNKGNFPGRFSGRQFSNSRSEMNVSTLELGDSALYLCASSLGDRGVNEQFFGPGTRLTVL.

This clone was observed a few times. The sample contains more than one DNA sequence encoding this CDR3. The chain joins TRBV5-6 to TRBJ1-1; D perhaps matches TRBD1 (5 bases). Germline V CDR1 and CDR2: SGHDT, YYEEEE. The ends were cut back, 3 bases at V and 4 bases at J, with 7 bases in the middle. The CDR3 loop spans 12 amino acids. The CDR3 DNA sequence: TGTGCCAGCAGCTCGGGACTCACTGAAGCTTTCTTT. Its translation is CASSSGLTEAFF.

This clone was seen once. The CDR3 nucleotides read TGTGCCAGCAGTGAAGGGCGGGCCACCTCCTACGAGCAGTACTTC. Amino acid sequence: CASSEGRATSYEQYF. V usage is TRBV6-1 and J usage is TRBJ2-7, with a tentative D call TRBD2 (5 bases). The length of the CDR3 is 15 residues. Trimming shortened V by 1 base and J by 0 bases, and 10 bases separated the two germline ends. Germline V lookup: CDR1 MNHNS, CDR2 SASEGT.

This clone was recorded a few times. CDR3 protein: CAWSVSTFNQPQHF. In DNA form, the CDR3 reads TGTGCCTGGAGTGTATCCACCTTCAATCAGCCCCAGCATTTT. This rearrangement joins TRBV30 to TRBJ1-5; D gene ambiguous. Germline V gives CDR1 GTSNPN, CDR2 SVGIG (reference sequence). V shed 0 bases and J shed 3 bases, with 9 bases lying between them. The CDR3 length is 14 residues.

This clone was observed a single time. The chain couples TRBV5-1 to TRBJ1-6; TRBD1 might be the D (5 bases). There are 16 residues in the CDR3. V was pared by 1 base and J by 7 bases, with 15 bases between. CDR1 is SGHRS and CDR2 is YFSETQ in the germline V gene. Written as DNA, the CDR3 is TGCGCCAGCAGCTTGATGGGGTCCGGGGCCAATTCACCCCTCCACTTT. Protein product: CASSLMGSGANSPLHF.

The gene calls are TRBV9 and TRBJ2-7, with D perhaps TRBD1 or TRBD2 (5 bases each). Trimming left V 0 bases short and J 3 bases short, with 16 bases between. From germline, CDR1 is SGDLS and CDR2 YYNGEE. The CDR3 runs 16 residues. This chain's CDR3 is CASSVGQWGLNYEQYF. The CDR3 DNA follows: TGTGCCAGCAGCGTAGGCCAATGGGGGTTGAACTACGAGCAGTACTTC.

CDR3 residues: CASSLSRDSKSGTEAFF. CDR3 DNA: TGTGCCAGCAGCCTAAGCCGGGACAGCAAAAGTGGCACTGAAGCTTTCTTT. The J gene is TRBJ1-1, the V gene TRBV9; 7 nucleotides line up with TRBD1. Germline V gene lookup returns CDR1 SGDLS and CDR2 YYNGEE. This CDR3 is 17 amino acids long. J was trimmed by 4 bases and V by 4 bases; bases with no gene match: 16. The entire variable domain, with the rest obtained from reference TRBV9 and TRBJ1-1, is as follows: DSGVTQTPKHLITATGQRVTLRCSPRSGDLSVYWYQQSLDQGLQFLIQYYNGEERAKGNILERFSAQQFPDLHSELNLSSLELGDSALYFCASSLSRDSKSGTEAFFGQGTRLTVV.

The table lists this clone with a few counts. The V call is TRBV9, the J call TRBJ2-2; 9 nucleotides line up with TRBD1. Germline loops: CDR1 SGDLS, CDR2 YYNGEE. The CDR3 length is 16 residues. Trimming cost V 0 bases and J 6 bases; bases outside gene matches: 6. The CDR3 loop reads CASSVEGQGGSGELFF. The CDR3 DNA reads TGTGCCAGCAGCGTAGAGGGACAGGGTGGTTCCGGGGAGCTGTTTTTT.

The CDR3 reads CASSEGGLVDEQYF. As DNA, the CDR3 is TGTGCCAGCAGCGAGGGGGGACTAGTGGACGAGCAGTACTTC. This rearrangement joins TRBV9 to TRBJ2-7, with 8 bases identical to TRBD2. Trimming at V came to 3 bases and at J to 5 bases, leaving 7 bases not matched to a gene. CDR1 and CDR2 (germline): SGDLS, YYNGEE. CDR3 length equals 14 residues.

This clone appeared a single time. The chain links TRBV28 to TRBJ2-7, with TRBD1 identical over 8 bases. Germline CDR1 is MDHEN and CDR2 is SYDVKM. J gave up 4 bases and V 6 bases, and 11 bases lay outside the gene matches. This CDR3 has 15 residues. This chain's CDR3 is CASSLGQGVRYEQYF. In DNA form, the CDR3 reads TGTGCCAGCAGCCTAGGACAGGGTGTCCGTTACGAGCAGTACTTC.

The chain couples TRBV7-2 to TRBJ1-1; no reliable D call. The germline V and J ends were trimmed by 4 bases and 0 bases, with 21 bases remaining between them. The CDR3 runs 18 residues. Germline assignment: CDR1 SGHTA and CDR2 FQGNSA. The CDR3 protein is CASSSLVVPTHLNTEAFF. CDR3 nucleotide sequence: TGTGCCAGCAGCTCCCTTGTGGTCCCCACCCATTTGAACACTGAAGCTTTCTTT.

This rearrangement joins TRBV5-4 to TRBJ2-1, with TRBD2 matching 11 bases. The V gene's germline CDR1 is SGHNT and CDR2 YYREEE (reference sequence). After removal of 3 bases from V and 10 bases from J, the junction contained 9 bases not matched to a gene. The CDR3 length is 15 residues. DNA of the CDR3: TGTGCCAGCAGCTGGGCGACTAGCGGGGCCTCGGAGCAGTTCTTC. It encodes CASSWATSGASEQFF.

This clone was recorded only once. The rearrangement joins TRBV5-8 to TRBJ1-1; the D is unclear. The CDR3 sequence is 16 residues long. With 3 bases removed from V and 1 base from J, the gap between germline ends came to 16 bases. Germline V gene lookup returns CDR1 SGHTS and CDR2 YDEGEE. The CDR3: CASSSRRYLGNTEAFF. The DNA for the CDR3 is TGTGCCAGCAGCTCCCGACGTTACTTAGGGAACACTGAAGCTTTCTTT.

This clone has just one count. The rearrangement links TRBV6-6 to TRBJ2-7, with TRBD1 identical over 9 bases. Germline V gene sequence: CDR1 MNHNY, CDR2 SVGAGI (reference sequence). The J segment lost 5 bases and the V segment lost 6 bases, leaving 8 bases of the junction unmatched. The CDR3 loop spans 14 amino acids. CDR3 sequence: CASRNPGQGNEQYF. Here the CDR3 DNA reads TGTGCCAGCAGAAACCCGGGACAGGGCAACGAGCAGTACTTC.

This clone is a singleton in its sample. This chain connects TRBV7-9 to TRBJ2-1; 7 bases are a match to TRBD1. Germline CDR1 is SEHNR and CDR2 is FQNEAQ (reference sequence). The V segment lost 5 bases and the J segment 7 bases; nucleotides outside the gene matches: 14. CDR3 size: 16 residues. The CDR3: CASSLLGTARENEQFF. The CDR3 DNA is TGTGCCAGCAGCCTTCTCGGGACAGCAAGAGAGAATGAGCAGTTCTTC.

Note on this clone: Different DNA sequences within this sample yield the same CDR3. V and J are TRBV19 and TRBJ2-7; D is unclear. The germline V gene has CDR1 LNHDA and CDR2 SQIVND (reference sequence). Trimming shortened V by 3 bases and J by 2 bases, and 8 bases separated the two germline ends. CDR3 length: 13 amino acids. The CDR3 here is CASSIGLAYEQYF. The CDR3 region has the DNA TGTGCCAGTAGTATTGGGCTAGCCTACGAGCAGTACTTC.